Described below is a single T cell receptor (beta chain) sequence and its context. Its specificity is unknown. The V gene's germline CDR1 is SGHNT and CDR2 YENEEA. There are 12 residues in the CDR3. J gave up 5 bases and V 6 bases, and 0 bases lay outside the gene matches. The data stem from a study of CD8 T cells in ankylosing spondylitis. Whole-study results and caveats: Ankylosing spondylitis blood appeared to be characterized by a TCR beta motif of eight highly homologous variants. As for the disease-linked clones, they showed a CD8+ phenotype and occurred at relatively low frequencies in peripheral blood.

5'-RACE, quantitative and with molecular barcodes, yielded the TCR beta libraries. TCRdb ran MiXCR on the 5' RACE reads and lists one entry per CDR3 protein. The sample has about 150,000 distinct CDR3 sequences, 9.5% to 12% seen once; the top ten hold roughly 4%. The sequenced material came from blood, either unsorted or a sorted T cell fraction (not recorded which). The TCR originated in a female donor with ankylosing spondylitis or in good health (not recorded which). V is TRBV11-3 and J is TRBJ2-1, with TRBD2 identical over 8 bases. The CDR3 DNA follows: TGTGCCAGCAGGACTAGCGACAATGAGCAGTTCTTC. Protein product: CASRTSDNEQFF.